This TCR beta chain came from a study of PD-1 blockade in classical Hodgkin lymphoma. This CDR3 is 13 amino acids long. The J segment lost 8 bases and the V segment lost 4 bases, leaving 4 bases of the junction unmatched. The germline gives CDR1 SGHTA, CDR2 FQGTGA. TCRdb's table, derived via immunoSEQ multiplex PCR, lists solely in-frame clones and lacks some. The sample records over 13,000 clones, 60% to 80% being singletons. Patients all relapsed after autologous stem cell transplantation, and there was variation in brentuximab vedotin exposure. This chain connects TRBV7-3 to TRBJ2-1, with 8 bases identical to TRBD2. This receptor was obtained from a human donor with classical Hodgkin lymphoma. The sequencing used peripheral blood mononuclear cells (PBMCs), collected before the second cycle of nivolumab. CDR3 amino acids: CASSSGTRYEQFF. In nucleotides, the CDR3 is TGTGCCAGCAGCTCCGGGACTAGGTATGAGCAGTTCTTC.